Listed below are T cell receptor beta chains from one sample, sequenced in a study of cytomegalovirus exposure and HLA in healthy donors. Assay used: immunoSEQ multiplex PCR; TCRdb lists only in-frame clones, some missing. The sample yields some 170,000 clones, approximately 76% seen once. The sequenced sample consisted of PBMCs. Every receptor here comes from a man in his 60s in good health and CMV-seronegative. CDR3s include the opening cysteine and the closing phenylalanine or tryptophan. D genes are given only for firm matches. Size tells how often a clone was seen (once, few, many) or the class of an expanded clone, and some rows leave it out.

d_gene: .; v_gene: TRBV6-5; abundance: .; CDR3aa: CASSYGGTRYTYEQYF
d_gene: TRBD1; v_gene: TRBV5-1; abundance: .; CDR3aa: CASSSWTGSGANVLTF
d_gene: .; v_gene: TRBV18; abundance: .; CDR3aa: CASSPPSRSGNTIYF
d_gene: .; v_gene: TRBV9; abundance: once; CDR3aa: CASSVVPGSDTQYF
d_gene: .; v_gene: TRBV15; abundance: once; CDR3aa: CATSRDRGEQFF
d_gene: .; v_gene: TRBV7-9; abundance: .; CDR3aa: CSSSLVAGEAYGYTF
d_gene: TRBD2; v_gene: TRBV5-1; abundance: .; CDR3aa: CASSSMLAGDSTDTQYF
d_gene: .; v_gene: TRBV29-1; abundance: .; CDR3aa: CSVEERTDNEQFF
d_gene: TRBD1; v_gene: TRBV10-3; abundance: .; CDR3aa: CATRPGQGNQPQHF
d_gene: .; v_gene: TRBV15; abundance: .; CDR3aa: CATSRDRVAEQYF
d_gene: .; v_gene: TRBV1; abundance: .; CDR3aa: CTSADRYEQYF
d_gene: TRBD2; v_gene: TRBV4-1; abundance: .; CDR3aa: CASSQSTSGRREEQYF
d_gene: .; v_gene: TRBV5-1; abundance: .; CDR3aa: CASSLVAGDGDTQYF
d_gene: TRBD1; v_gene: TRBV4-3; abundance: few; CDR3aa: CASSQRQGLGEKLFF
d_gene: .; v_gene: TRBV9; abundance: .; CDR3aa: CASSVGPGSGVTQETQYF
d_gene: TRBD2; v_gene: TRBV7-2; abundance: .; CDR3aa: CASGWVAGGDEQYF
d_gene: .; v_gene: TRBV6-5; abundance: .; CDR3aa: CASSYSRSTSYNEQFF
d_gene: .; v_gene: TRBV6-5; abundance: .; CDR3aa: CASSSTSGDFYGYTF
d_gene: .; v_gene: TRBV5-1; abundance: .; CDR3aa: CASSAGTRNTEAFF
d_gene: .; v_gene: TRBV9; abundance: .; CDR3aa: CASSVGRRSGEQYF
d_gene: TRBD1; v_gene: TRBV12-5; abundance: .; CDR3aa: CASGLGQGDDNEQFF
d_gene: .; v_gene: TRBV10-1; abundance: .; CDR3aa: CASSEGTLGSIETQYF
d_gene: TRBD1; v_gene: TRBV19; abundance: .; CDR3aa: CATGPGQGARTDTQYF
d_gene: .; v_gene: TRBV29-1; abundance: .; CDR3aa: CSAAGQRETQYF
d_gene: TRBD2; v_gene: TRBV9; abundance: .; CDR3aa: CASSARLAGGPISYNEQFF
d_gene: TRBD1; v_gene: TRBV6-1; abundance: .; CDR3aa: CASSADRSNQPQHF
d_gene: TRBD1; v_gene: TRBV19; abundance: .; CDR3aa: CASSSFGTGVAGELFF
d_gene: .; v_gene: TRBV19; abundance: .; CDR3aa: CASSIGDHTDTQYF
d_gene: .; v_gene: TRBV4-2; abundance: .; CDR3aa: CASSQSPTAQFF
d_gene: .; v_gene: TRBV10-1; abundance: .; CDR3aa: CASSDRGSNEQFF
d_gene: .; v_gene: TRBV5-6; abundance: .; CDR3aa: CASSFVENFHNEQFF
d_gene: TRBD1; v_gene: TRBV6-5; abundance: .; CDR3aa: CASGQGSTYEQYF
d_gene: TRBD1; v_gene: TRBV5-1; abundance: .; CDR3aa: CASSFTPGTGGTDTQYF
d_gene: .; v_gene: TRBV11-2; abundance: once; CDR3aa: CASSDISRGRETQYF
d_gene: .; v_gene: TRBV9; abundance: .; CDR3aa: CASSVSSRGDTGELFF
d_gene: TRBD2; v_gene: TRBV7-3; abundance: .; CDR3aa: CASSLFSGGETQYF
d_gene: .; v_gene: TRBV5-4; abundance: .; CDR3aa: CASSFVAARGELFF
d_gene: .; v_gene: TRBV21-1; abundance: .; CDR3aa: CASSKVTAKTGDGDQPQHF
d_gene: .; v_gene: TRBV5-1; abundance: .; CDR3aa: CASRALGATNEKLFF